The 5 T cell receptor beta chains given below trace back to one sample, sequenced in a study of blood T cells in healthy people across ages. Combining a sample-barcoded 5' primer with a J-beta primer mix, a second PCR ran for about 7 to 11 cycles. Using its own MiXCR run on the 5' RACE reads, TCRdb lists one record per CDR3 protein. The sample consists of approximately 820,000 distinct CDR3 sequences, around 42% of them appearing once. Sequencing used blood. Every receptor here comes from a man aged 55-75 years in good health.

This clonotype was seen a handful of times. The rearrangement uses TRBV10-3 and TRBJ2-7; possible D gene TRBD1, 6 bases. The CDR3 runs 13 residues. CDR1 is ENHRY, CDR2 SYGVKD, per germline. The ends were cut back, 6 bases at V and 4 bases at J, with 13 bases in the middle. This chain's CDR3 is CAISRTETYEQYF. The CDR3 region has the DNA TGTGCCATCAGCAGGACAGAGACTTACGAGCAGTACTTC.

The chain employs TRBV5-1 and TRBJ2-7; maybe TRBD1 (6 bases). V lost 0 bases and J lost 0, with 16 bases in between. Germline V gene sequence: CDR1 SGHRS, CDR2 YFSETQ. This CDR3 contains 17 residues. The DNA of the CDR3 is TGCGCCAGCAGCTTGGGCAGGGGCAGGGCGGACTCCTACGAGCAGTACTTC. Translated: CASSLGRGRADSYEQYF.

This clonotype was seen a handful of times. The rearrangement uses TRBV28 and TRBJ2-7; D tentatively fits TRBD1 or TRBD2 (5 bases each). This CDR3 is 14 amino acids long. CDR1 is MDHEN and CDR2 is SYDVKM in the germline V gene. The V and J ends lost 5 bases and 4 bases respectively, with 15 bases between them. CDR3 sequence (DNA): TGTGCCAGCAGTGAGCCCCAGGGACCATACGAGCAGTACTTC. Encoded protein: CASSEPQGPYEQYF. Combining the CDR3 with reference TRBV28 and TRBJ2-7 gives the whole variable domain DVKVTQSSRYLVKRTGEKVFLECVQDMDHENMFWYRQDPGLGLRLIYFSYDVKMKEKGDIPEGYSVSREKKERFSLILESASTNQTSMYLCASSEPQGPYEQYFGPGTRLTVT.

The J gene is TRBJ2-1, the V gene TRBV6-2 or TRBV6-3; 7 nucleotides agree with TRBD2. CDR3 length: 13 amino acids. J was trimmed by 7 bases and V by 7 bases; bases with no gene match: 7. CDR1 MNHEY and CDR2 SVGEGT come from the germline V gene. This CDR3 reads CASTLRGWNEQFF. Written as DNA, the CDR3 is TGTGCCAGCACGTTGCGGGGGTGGAATGAGCAGTTCTTC.

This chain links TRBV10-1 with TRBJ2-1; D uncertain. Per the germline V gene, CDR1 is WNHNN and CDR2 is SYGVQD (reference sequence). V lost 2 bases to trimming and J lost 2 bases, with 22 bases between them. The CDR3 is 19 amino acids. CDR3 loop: CASSESPLASEKTYNEQFF. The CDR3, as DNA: TGCGCCAGCAGTGAGAGCCCCTTGGCTTCCGAAAAAACCTACAATGAGCAGTTCTTC.